A selection of T cell receptor beta chains follows, all from one sample in a study of T cells in Graves' hyperthyroidism and ophthalmopathy. TCRdb re-called the multiplex PCR reads through MiXCR, storing one row per CDR3 protein. Of some 500,000 distinct CDR3 sequences listed, around an eighth are singletons. Sequenced input: blood. These receptors originate from a woman younger than 30 with Graves' hyperthyroidism. CDR3s include the opening cysteine and the closing phenylalanine or tryptophan. D genes are given only for firm matches. Clone size is shown for a subset of rows, as once, few, many or a class of expanded clone.

d_gene,v_gene,abundance,j_gene,len,CDR3nt,CDR3aa
-,TRBV6-1,many,TRBJ2-5,20,TGTGCCACCGCGAGGGAATTGGTCGGGGTTCCGAGGGGGAGACAAGAGACCCAGTACTTC,CATARELVGVPRGRQETQYF
TRBD2,TRBV19,-,TRBJ2-2,18,TGTGCCAGTAGTATCCCGACCAAACTAGCGGGAGGGGCCGGGGAGCTGTTTTTT,CASSIPTKLAGGAGELFF
-,TRBV19,many,TRBJ2-3,16,TGTGCCAGTAGGGTGGGACTTCTGGAGGGCACAGATACGCAGTATTTT,CASRVGLLEGTDTQYF
-,TRBV15,-,TRBJ1-3,14,TGTGCCGCCGACGCAGGGAGTTCTGGAAACACCATATATTTT,CAADAGSSGNTIYF
TRBD1,TRBV11-3,few,TRBJ1-2,17,TGTGCCAGCAGTCCGACAGGGGCCCTCGGGAGTCCCTATGGCTACACCTTC,CASSPTGALGSPYGYTF
-,TRBV7-3,many,TRBJ1-4,14,TGTGCCAGCAGCTTACGGGACACTTATGAAAAACTGTTTTTT,CASSLRDTYEKLFF
-,TRBV27,few,TRBJ2-7,15,TGTGCCAGCAGTTTATCCCTCCCACGAGGGAACGAGCAGTACTTC,CASSLSLPRGNEQYF
-,TRBV20-1,many,TRBJ2-1,11,TGCAGTGCTAGTTGGGAAGATGAGCAGTTCTTC,CSASWEDEQFF
TRBD1,TRBV3-1,few,TRBJ1-2,16,TGTGCCAGCAGCCCCGGGGGGGGACAGGTCGACTATGGCTACACCTTC,CASSPGGGQVDYGYTF
-,TRBV30,many,TRBJ1-6,15,TGTGCCTGGAGTGAAGAAAGTTCCTATAATTCACCCCTCCACTTT,CAWSEESSYNSPLHF
-,TRBV12-3/TRBV12-4,many,TRBJ2-3,17,TGTGCCAGCAGTCCGTATGTGGACTACACATCGACAGATACGCAGTATTTT,CASSPYVDYTSTDTQYF
TRBD2,TRBV7-3,-,TRBJ2-2,14,TGTGCCACCGCAATAGCGGGAGACCCCGGGGAGCTGTTTTTT,CATAIAGDPGELFF
-,TRBV28,-,TRBJ1-4,14,TGTGCCAGCAGTTTATCAGGGGATGGTGAAAAACTGTTTTTT,CASSLSGDGEKLFF
-,TRBV29-1,-,TRBJ1-2,14,TGCAGCGTCCCCAGCCTGGACAGTAGGTATGGCTACACCTTC,CSVPSLDSRYGYTF
-,TRBV6-1,many,TRBJ1-1,14,TGTGCCAGCAGTGAAACAGGAAAGAACACTGAAGCTTTCTTT,CASSETGKNTEAFF
TRBD1,TRBV4-1,-,TRBJ1-5,15,TGCGCCAGCGGGAATACAGGGGGTAGCAATCAGCCCCAGCATTTT,CASGNTGGSNQPQHF
-,TRBV7-9,-,TRBJ2-3,16,TGTGCCAGCAGCTCGACCCACCTGACAAGCACAGATACGCAGTATTTT,CASSSTHLTSTDTQYF
TRBD2,TRBV3-1,many,TRBJ2-1,15,TGTGCCAGCAGCCAAGAAGCGGGGAGGTGGGATGAGCAGTTCTTC,CASSQEAGRWDEQFF
TRBD1,TRBV7-9,-,TRBJ1-2,12,TGTGCCAGCAGCGTGGGACAGGCCTACTACACCTTC,CASSVGQAYYTF
TRBD2,TRBV11-2,-,TRBJ2-1,15,TGTGCCAGCAGCTTTGGGACTAGCGGGAGGGCCGGGCAGTTCTTC,CASSFGTSGRAGQFF
TRBD2,TRBV27,few,TRBJ2-1,16,TGTGCCAGCAACTCCTGGGGGACTAGCGGTTACAATGAGCAGTTCTTC,CASNSWGTSGYNEQFF
-,TRBV28,many,TRBJ2-3,17,TGTGCCAGCAGTTTAAAACACCAGATTACTAGCACAGATACGCAGTATTTT,CASSLKHQITSTDTQYF
TRBD2,TRBV3-1,few,TRBJ2-4,16,TGTGCCAGCAGCCAAGGGAGCGGGGCTACCAAAAACATTCAGTACTTC,CASSQGSGATKNIQYF
-,TRBV27,many,TRBJ2-5,14,TGTGCCAGCAGTTTAGCCCTGGGCCAAGAGACCCAGTACTTC,CASSLALGQETQYF
-,TRBV12-3/TRBV12-4,many,TRBJ1-5,13,TGTGCCAGCAGTTTTTGGGGAAATCAGCCCCAGCATTTT,CASSFWGNQPQHF
-,TRBV12-3/TRBV12-4,many,TRBJ1-1,14,TGTGCCAGCAAGGTCGACACCATGAACACTGAAGCTTTCTTT,CASKVDTMNTEAFF
TRBD2,TRBV7-8,few,TRBJ2-1,16,TGTGCCAGCAGCCTACATAGACTAGCTCCATACAATGAGCAGTTCTTC,CASSLHRLAPYNEQFF
-,TRBV6-2/TRBV6-3,-,TRBJ2-1,17,TGTGCCAGCAGTTACTCGAGTCGAGGTGGGAGGCTTAGTGAGCAGTTCTTC,CASSYSSRGGRLSEQFF
-,TRBV6-1,-,TRBJ1-2,12,TGTGCCAGCAGCAGAGCTAACTATGGCTACACCTTC,CASSRANYGYTF
TRBD2,TRBV20-1,few,TRBJ2-1,15,TGCAGTGCTAGGCTGATGCGGGAGGGCTACAATGAGCAGTTCTTC,CSARLMREGYNEQFF
TRBD2,TRBV27,-,TRBJ2-1,16,TGTGCCAGCAGTCCGCGGACTAGCGGGGGCTTCGATGAGCAGTTCTTC,CASSPRTSGGFDEQFF
-,TRBV24-1,many,TRBJ1-4,11,TGTGCCACCGGGTTGAATGAAAAACTGTTTTTT,CATGLNEKLFF
-,TRBV15,many,TRBJ2-6,16,TGTGCCACCAGCAGAGTTGGACTGTTTGGGGCCAACGTCCTGACTTTC,CATSRVGLFGANVLTF
-,TRBV5-1,many,TRBJ2-2,14,TGCGCCAGCACCGACGAGGAGGGTTCCGGGGAGCTGTTTTTT,CASTDEEGSGELFF
-,TRBV3-1,many,TRBJ1-2,18,TGTGCCAGCAGCCAAGAGACCTACCGAGTGACCGTCAGCTATGGCTACACCTTC,CASSQETYRVTVSYGYTF
-,TRBV11-2,few,TRBJ1-5,14,TGTGCCAGCAGTTTAGGGTCGGACAATCAGCCCCAGCATTTT,CASSLGSDNQPQHF
-,TRBV20-1,-,TRBJ1-4,14,TGCAGTGCTAGAGGGGGGCAGTTAAATGAAAAACTGTTTTTT,CSARGGQLNEKLFF
TRBD2,TRBV19,few,TRBJ2-1,15,TGTGCCAGCCTAAGTAGCGGGAGACCCTACAATGAGCAGTTCTTC,CASLSSGRPYNEQFF
-,TRBV10-3,-,TRBJ2-1,16,TGTGCCATCAGTGAGTCGAGAACTACTATCTACAATGAGCAGTTCTTC,CAISESRTTIYNEQFF
-,TRBV20-1,many,TRBJ2-3,12,TGCAGTGCTAGAGATCTCGGAGATACGCAGTATTTT,CSARDLGDTQYF
-,TRBV25-1,many,TRBJ1-1,12,TGTGCCAGCAGTGACCCATCCACTGAAGCTTTCTTT,CASSDPSTEAFF
-,TRBV4-2,few,TRBJ2-1,13,TGTGCCAGCAGCCATCAAACTAGAAATGAGCAGTTCTTC,CASSHQTRNEQFF
TRBD1,TRBV10-3,many,TRBJ2-1,13,TGTGCCATAAGGGGGACAGGGCTAAATGAGCAGTTCTTC,CAIRGTGLNEQFF
TRBD1,TRBV6-5,-,TRBJ2-7,15,TGTGCCAGCAGTTACGAGGGACAGGGGTGGTACGAGCAGTACTTC,CASSYEGQGWYEQYF
-,TRBV11-2,-,TRBJ1-1,12,TGTGCCAGCAGCTTTGGGGTTACTGAAGCTTTCTTT,CASSFGVTEAFF
-,TRBV6-2/TRBV6-3,few,TRBJ1-1,16,TGTGCCAGCAGACTCTGGGGGAGCATCGGGGGCGCCTCGGCTTTCTTT,CASRLWGSIGGASAFF
-,TRBV20-1,many,TRBJ2-5,15,TGCAGTGCTGCACGACAGGGAGGAGGTCAAGAGACCCAGTACTTC,CSAARQGGGQETQYF
-,TRBV27,-,TRBJ1-5,13,TGTGCCAGCAGTTTGGACAGTCGAACGCCCCAGCATTTT,CASSLDSRTPQHF
-,TRBV7-2,-,TRBJ2-5,14,TGTGCCAGCAGCTTAGGTTGGCTAGCGGAGACCCAGTACTTC,CASSLGWLAETQYF
TRBD2,TRBV2,many,TRBJ2-7,18,TGTGCCAGCAGTGAAGAAGGATCACTAGCGGGAGGCGCCTACGAGCAGTACTTC,CASSEEGSLAGGAYEQYF
TRBD1,TRBV16,many,TRBJ1-3,16,TGTGCCAGCAGCCAGGGGACCGGGACAGGGCGGAACACCATATATTTT,CASSQGTGTGRNTIYF
TRBD1,TRBV9,-,TRBJ2-2,16,TGTGCCAGCAGCCTTCAGGGACAGAAAAACACCGGGGAGCTGTTTTTT,CASSLQGQKNTGELFF
-,TRBV28,many,TRBJ2-2,10,TGTGCCAGCAGCCATAAGAAGCTGTTTTTT,CASSHKKLFF